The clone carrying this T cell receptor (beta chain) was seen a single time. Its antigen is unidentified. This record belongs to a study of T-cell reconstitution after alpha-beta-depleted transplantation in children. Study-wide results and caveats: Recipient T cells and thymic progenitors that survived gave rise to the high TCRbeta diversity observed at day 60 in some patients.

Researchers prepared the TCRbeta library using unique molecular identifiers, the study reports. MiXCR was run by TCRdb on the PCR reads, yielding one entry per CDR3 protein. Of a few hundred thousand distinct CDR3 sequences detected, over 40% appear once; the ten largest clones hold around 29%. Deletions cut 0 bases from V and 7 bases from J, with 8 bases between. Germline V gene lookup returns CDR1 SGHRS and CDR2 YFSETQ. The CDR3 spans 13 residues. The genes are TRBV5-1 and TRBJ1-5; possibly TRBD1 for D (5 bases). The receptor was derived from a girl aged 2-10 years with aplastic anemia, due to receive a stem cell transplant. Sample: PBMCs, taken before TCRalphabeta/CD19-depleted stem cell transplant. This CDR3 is CASSLAGSQPQHF. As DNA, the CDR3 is TGCGCCAGCAGCTTGGCAGGGTCCCAGCCCCAGCATTTT.